This TCR beta chain was sequenced for a study of OX40 agonist ivuxolimab in advanced cancers. V gave up 3 bases and J gave up 5 bases; unmatched junction bases: 12. Germline CDR1 is SGHKS and CDR2 is YYEKEE (reference sequence). CDR3 length: 17 residues. The data were produced by immunoSEQ multiplex PCR, yet TCRdb's version contains in-frame clones alone and is incomplete. This sample has fewer than 100,000 clones; around 80% occur once, and the top ten carry about 0.44%. This clonotype was sampled from an adult with an advanced solid tumor such as melanoma, head and neck, liver or kidney cancer. Specimen: CD4+ or CD8+ T cells sorted from blood, collected in a trial of the OX40 agonist ivuxolimab. The gene calls are TRBV5-5 and TRBJ2-5, with 11 nucleotides matching TRBD2. The CDR3 DNA is TGTGCCAGCAGCTCGACTAGCGGGACTGCTCACTGGGAGACCCAGTACTTC. It encodes CASSSTSGTAHWETQYF.